The T cell receptor (beta chain) described here comes from a study of shared clonotypes between healthy human individuals (dated by TCRdb to about 2020). About the full investigation: A couple of women and a few men aged 18 to 49 years were included in the cohort. Leukapheresis yielded between about 0.94 and 10 billion PBMCs per donor. To estimate repertoire size and how much clonotype sharing occurs between individuals, the study deeply sequenced the blood TCR repertoires of roughly 5 healthy adults. For each donor, CD4 naive and CD4 memory were each given three plates, CD8 naive was given two plates, and CD8 memory was given one plate. Libraries were prepared and TCR repertoires were sequenced by different laboratories using diverse techniques, in order to increase sequencing depth and limit assay-specific biases. General study outcomes and caveats: Pairwise subsampling led to the expectation that sequencing depth would affect the degree of clonotype sharing among donors. Sharing across a few donors was observed for roughly 5% of naive CD4, 3.5% of naive CD8, about 2.5% of memory CD4, and roughly 0.4% of memory CD8 clonotypes. Compared with non-shared clonotypes, the clonotypes found in all four sorted-subset donors had higher generation probabilities. Rarefaction of sorted-subset datasets indicated incomplete sequencing despite the large sequencing depth. The genetic and exposure-history diversity represented was limited by the small number of donors. Only blood was sampled, and tissue TCR repertoires likely differ from those in blood. Estimated clonotype richness was generally larger for naive than for memory subsets.

The cysteine opens and the phenylalanine closes a CDR3 of 16 amino acids. The DNA shown is the 48-base CDR3, in frame from base 1. The germline V gene specifies MDHEN as CDR1 and SYDVKM as CDR2. Unmatched junction bases come to 9, with V trimmed by 6 bases and J by 0 bases. As for this clone: There is no known antigen for this receptor. Base-call qualities are not available, and no considerably larger clone is one nucleotide away.

The donors were healthy, HIV-negative adults with no recently reported acute infections or vaccinations. Only Caucasian adults living in Nashville, Tennessee, USA were represented among the donors. Magnetic negative selection was used to enrich CD4+ T cells, after which naive cells were positively selected on CD45RA and the negative fraction became the memory subset. Blood was obtained by leukapheresis, after which PBMCs were separated by Ficoll-Histopaque density gradient centrifugation and cryopreserved in liquid nitrogen vapor phase. Analytical flow cytometry was used to check the purity and quantity of every magnetically sorted T cell population. Each sorted fraction had its genomic DNA isolated and then quantified by UV absorbance on a Nanodrop 2000c. Using the deep immunoSEQ assay, TCR CDR3 regions were amplified from genomic DNA by multiplex PCR. For each cell subset, the extracted genomic DNA was distributed evenly across all wells of several immunoSEQ 96-well plates, and each plate served as one replicate. For sorted subsets, each replicate PCR was loaded with approximately 0.2 ug genomic DNA, equivalent to 30,000 to 35,000 T cell genomes. The purified libraries were quantified using a Qubit 3.0 fluorometer, sized with a Bioanalyzer 2100, and then quantified again using the KAPA Library Quantification kit. A separate single-read 150-cycle Illumina NextSeq 550 flow cell was used to sequence each immunoSEQ 96-well plate. Under the source paper's analysis protocol: The immunoSEQ output contained only junctional sequences without quality scores, so filtering could not match that applied to full-length reads. To assign V/J genes and CDR3, sequences were annotated using PyIR, a Python wrapper for IgBLAST v1.9, with IMGT germline references. Reads were removed for weak V/J assignments (E-value above 1e-6), missing CDR3, stop codons, out-of-frame junctions, or ambiguous translated residues. A V3J clonotype was defined by an identical inferred V gene, J gene, and CDR3 amino acid sequence. Percentage overlap between repertoires was computed as shared unique clonotypes divided by the size of the smaller repertoire. Richness of each repertoire was evaluated using RTK rarefaction, the Chao1 estimator, and Recon v2.1 estimates of unobserved clonotypes. For all TCRbeta clonotypes obtained by the gDNA method from four donors, generation probabilities were computed with OLGA. The table was pulled from immuneACCESS by TCRdb, which kept in-frame rearrangements only. Such tables lose some clones; where checked, under half of the loss comes from unresolved V genes, and the rest has no known cause. V, J and clone size were drawn from that table, and D and trimming were deduced from the DNA. For this sample there are under 600,000 clones; about 96% appear just once. Clones ranked in the top ten supply approximately 0.06% of the sample.

This receptor chain uses TRBV28 and TRBJ1-1; 8 bases in between match TRBD1. The sequence was collected from a young woman in good health. The sequenced sample consisted of naive CD4+ T cells sorted from blood. According to the study, the label for this sample's cell subset or site signals: CD45RA+ positively selected. The DNA sequence is given as TGTGCCAGCAGCCGACCCGGACAGGGCCTGAACACTGAAGCTTTCTTT. It encodes CASSRPGQGLNTEAFF. Reference TRBV28 and TRBJ1-1 proteins supply the regions before and after the CDR3; the full variable domain is: DVKVTQSSRYLVKRTGEKVFLECVQDMDHENMFWYRQDPGLGLRLIYFSYDVKMKEKGDIPEGYSVSREKKERFSLILESASTNQTSMYLCASSRPGQGLNTEAFFGQGTRLTVV.